The 22 T cell receptor beta chains reported below all come from one sample, sequenced in a study of cytomegalovirus exposure and HLA in healthy donors. PCR used 60 Vbeta primers and 13 Jbeta primers. TCRdb keeps only in-frame clones here, not all; method: immunoSEQ multiplex PCR. The sample comprises a few hundred thousand clones, about 77% of which are singletons, and 1.8% rests with the top ten. Specimen: PBMCs. The receptors here all came from a young woman in good health and CMV-seronegative.

This clone was counted once. This rearrangement joins TRBV11-2 to TRBJ1-2, with D perhaps matching TRBD1 (5 bases). The CDR3 spans 14 residues. V was trimmed by 6 bases and J by 0 bases, leaving 11 bases between them. CDR1 SGHAT and CDR2 FQNNGV come from the germline V gene. The CDR3 spells CASRGGDTNYGYTF. CDR3 DNA: TGTGCCAGCAGGGGAGGGGATACTAACTATGGCTACACCTTC.

In DNA, the CDR3 is TGCGCCAGCAGCTTCACTAGCGGGGGAGGCCAAGAGACCCAGTACTTC. Its translation is CASSFTSGGGQETQYF. This chain links TRBV5-1 with TRBJ2-5; 11 positions match TRBD2. The germline V gene has CDR1 SGHRS and CDR2 YFSETQ. This CDR3 comprises 16 residues. V trimming: 2 bases; J trimming: 1 base; junction bases outside the gene matches: 4.

To note about this clone: This sample includes further DNA sequences coding for the same CDR3. The chain uses TRBV18 and TRBJ1-1; TRBD1 matches at 8 bases. Trimming removed 3 bases from V and 2 bases from J; junction bases left unmatched: 5. The germline CDR1 and CDR2 sequences are KGHSH and LQKENI. There are 15 residues in the CDR3. The CDR3 DNA reads as TGTGCCAGCTCACCGTTAGGACAGGGCAACACTGAAGCTTTCTTT. Its translation: CASSPLGQGNTEAFF.

The J gene is TRBJ2-2, the V gene TRBV2; D is uncertain. Germline V gives CDR1 SNHLY, CDR2 FYNNEI. CDR3 length: 15 residues. Trimming shortened V by 3 bases and J by 3 bases, and 11 bases separated the two germline ends. CDR3 nucleotides: TGTGCCAGCAGTGAGGAAAGACTTGACACCGGGGAGCTGTTTTTT. Translating it yields CASSEERLDTGELFF.

The chain couples TRBV29-1 to TRBJ1-2, with TRBD1 identical over 7 bases. The CDR3 is 11 amino acids. With V trimmed by 5 bases and J by 9 bases, 6 bases remained unmatched. Germline-derived CDR1 and CDR2 are SQVTM and ANQGSEA. CDR3 residues: CSVQGQPSYTF. CDR3 in DNA: TGCAGCGTTCAGGGACAGCCGAGCTACACCTTC.

V and J are TRBV19 and TRBJ1-2, with D perhaps TRBD1 (6 bases). The CDR3 runs 13 residues. Trimming took off 3 bases at V and 8 bases at J, with 13 bases between the two ends. Germline V gene data show CDR1 as LNHDA and CDR2 as SQIVND (reference sequence). CDR3 sequence reads: CASSIPGARGYTF. The CDR3 DNA is TGTGCCAGTAGTATCCCAGGGGCACGGGGCTACACCTTC.

The chain joins TRBV27 to TRBJ2-3, with 7 bases aligning to TRBD1. This CDR3 contains 16 residues. The germline gives CDR1 MNHEY, CDR2 SMNVEV (reference sequence). J gave up 0 bases and V 4 bases, and 7 bases lay outside the gene matches. As DNA, the CDR3 is TGTGCCAGCAGTTACCTGACAGGGCTCAGCACAGATACGCAGTATTTT. It codes for CASSYLTGLSTDTQYF.

This rearrangement joins TRBV18 to TRBJ1-1; D unresolved. Germline assignment: CDR1 KGHSH and CDR2 LQKENI. V was pared by 3 bases and J by 5 bases, with 19 bases between. The CDR3 consists of 16 residues. CDR3 sequence (DNA): TGTGCCAGCTCACCGAAATCGCCGGGAGTGGGTACTGAAGCTTTCTTT. It specifies CASSPKSPGVGTEAFF. The full variable domain, its missing parts supplied by reference TRBV18 and TRBJ1-1, is NAGVMQNPRHLVRRRGQEARLRCSPMKGHSHVYWYRQLPEEGLKFMVYLQKENIIDESGMPKERFSAEFPKEGPSILRIQQVVRGDSAAYFCASSPKSPGVGTEAFFGQGTRLTVV.

The chain recombines TRBV21-1 with TRBJ1-1; the table's D call, TRBD1, has no DNA check behind it. TRBV21-1 is a known pseudogene. This CDR3 is 16 amino acids long. The CDR3 DNA sequence: TGTGCCAGCAGCAAAGGGAGACAGGCAACGAACACTGAAGCTTTCTTT. Translation gives CASSKGRQATNTEAFF.

This clone has just one count. This sequence joins TRBV2 and TRBJ1-1; 7 positions agree with TRBD1. With V trimmed by 8 bases and J by 0 bases, 6 bases remained unmatched. The CDR3 spans 14 residues. CDR1 is SNHLY, CDR2 FYNNEI, per germline. CDR3 region: CASVFGTVNTEAFF. The CDR3 bases are TGTGCCAGCGTCTTTGGGACAGTGAACACTGAAGCTTTCTTT.

The chain carries TRBV27 and TRBJ1-5; 8 nucleotides line up with TRBD1. Germline CDR1 MNHEY, CDR2 SMNVEV (reference sequence). The CDR3 runs 17 residues. V trimming: 0 bases; J trimming: 2 bases; junction bases outside the gene matches: 6. DNA for the CDR3: TGTGCCAGCAGTTTATCAGGTGGACAGGGTGGCAATCAGCCCCAGCATTTT. It translates to CASSLSGGQGGNQPQHF.

The V and J genes are TRBV19 and TRBJ1-5; D unresolved. The CDR3 length is 15 residues. Germline CDR1 LNHDA, CDR2 SQIVND (reference sequence). V was clipped by 0 bases and J by 0 bases, with 6 bases between them. CDR3 coding DNA: TGTGCCAGTAGTATAGACCCAAATAGCAATCAGCCCCAGCATTTT. Its translation is CASSIDPNSNQPQHF. The full variable domain, its missing parts supplied by reference TRBV19 and TRBJ1-5, is DGGITQSPKYLFRKEGQNVTLSCEQNLNHDAMYWYRQDPGQGLRLIYYSQIVNDFQKGDIAEGYSVSREKKESFPLTVTSAQKNPTAFYLCASSIDPNSNQPQHFGDGTRLSIL.

This clone was detected only once. The chain combines TRBV6-1 with TRBJ2-3; D is uncertain. The CDR3 totals 13 residues. Deletions cut 7 bases from V and 4 bases from J, with 12 bases between. From germline, CDR1 is MNHNS and CDR2 SASEGT. This chain's CDR3 is CASTVIAADTQYF. The CDR3 DNA is TGTGCCAGCACCGTGATAGCAGCAGATACGCAGTATTTT.

The genes are TRBV2 and TRBJ2-7; 7 bases match TRBD2. CDR3 length: 13 residues. Trimming at V came to 8 bases and at J to 1 base, leaving 5 bases not matched to a gene. CDR1 is SNHLY and CDR2 is FYNNEI in the germline V gene. The CDR3 DNA sequence: TGTGCCAGCCGGGACTACCGATCCTACGAGCAGTACTTC. Encoded protein: CASRDYRSYEQYF.

A few counts support this clone. Compared with germline, one end of the junction differs, possibly owing to a read error. The V and J genes are TRBV7-9 and TRBJ1-2, with 9 bases lining up with TRBD1. The CDR3 extends over 17 amino acids. Germline values: CDR1 SEHNR, CDR2 FQNEAQ (reference sequence). The CDR3 protein is CASSFTGGASEAYGYPF. CDR3 coding DNA: TGTGCCAGCAGCTTCACAGGGGGCGCCTCAGAAGCCTATGGCTACCCCTTC. The full variable domain, with the rest looked up from reference TRBV7-9 and TRBJ1-2, is DTGVSQNPRHKITKRGQNVTFRCDPISEHNRLYWYRQTLGQGPEFLTYFQNEAQLEKSRLLSDRFSAERPKGSFSTLEIQRTEQGDSAMYLCASSFTGGASEAYGYPFGSGTRLTVV.

This clone appeared a single time. The V gene is TRBV11-3, the J gene TRBJ2-7; perhaps D is TRBD1 or TRBD2 (5 bases each). With 5 bases removed from V and 6 bases from J, the gap between germline ends came to 20 bases. In germline, CDR1 is SGHNT, CDR2 YENEEA. The CDR3 is 15 residues long. CDR3 nucleotide sequence: TGTGCCAGCAGCCTAGGGGCCCTAGCTATCAGCGAGCAGTACTTC. This codes for CASSLGALAISEQYF.

This chain uses TRBV6-1 with TRBJ2-7; no firm D call. Trimming removed 3 bases at V and 0 bases at J, with 9 bases between. This CDR3 spans 14 amino acids. CDR1 MNHNS and CDR2 SASEGT come from the germline V gene. The DNA of the CDR3 is TGTGCCAGCAGTGAGACGGGTTACTCCTACGAGCAGTACTTC. This codes for CASSETGYSYEQYF.

V and J are TRBV5-6 and TRBJ1-1; 11 bases are a match to TRBD1. V was pared by 4 bases and J by 1 base, with 6 bases of the junction left unmatched. The CDR3 is 16 residues long. In germline, CDR1 is SGHDT, CDR2 YYEEEE. DNA of the CDR3: TGTGCCAGCAGCCAATGGGACAGGGGGGGGAACACTGAAGCTTTCTTT. This gives the protein CASSQWDRGGNTEAFF.

This chain uses TRBV7-9 with TRBJ1-2; D unresolved. This CDR3 has 15 amino acids. Between the trimmed V and J ends, which lost 0 bases and 8 bases, there was a span of 16 bases. Germline-derived CDR1 and CDR2 are SEHNR and FQNEAQ (reference sequence). The CDR3 protein is CASSLAQPVVLGYTF. The CDR3 DNA sequence: TGTGCCAGCAGCTTAGCCCAACCAGTTGTATTGGGCTACACCTTC.

The V call is TRBV7-9, the J call TRBJ2-1; TRBD2 agrees at 7 bases. Germline assignment: CDR1 SEHNR and CDR2 FQNEAQ (reference sequence). This CDR3 region has 16 residues. After removal of 4 bases from V and 3 bases from J, the junction contained 9 bases not matched to a gene. The DNA of the CDR3 is TGTGCCAGCAGCTCAACTAGCGTTTATAGCTACAATGAGCAGTTCTTC. This sequence encodes CASSSTSVYSYNEQFF.

This clone was detected once. The CDR3, as DNA: TGTGCCAGCACCACCCGTCAGGAAGTCCTTCGCTACACCTTC. Amino acids: CASTTRQEVLRYTF. The J gene is TRBJ1-2, the V gene TRBV7-9; unclear D gene. The CDR3 contains 14 residues. V lost 7 bases, J lost 9 bases, and 21 bases lay in between. Germline assignment: CDR1 SEHNR and CDR2 FQNEAQ (reference sequence).

This clone showed up just a few times. The chain employs TRBV27 and TRBJ2-3; 12 nucleotides agree with TRBD2. Germline V gene sequence: CDR1 MNHEY, CDR2 SMNVEV (reference sequence). V shed 6 bases, J shed 3 bases, and the junction held 7 bases outside the gene matches. The CDR3 runs to 16 residues. The CDR3 DNA follows: TGTGCCAGCAGACAACTAGCGGGGGGAGGGACAGATACGCAGTATTTT. Its protein product is CASRQLAGGGTDTQYF.